These 25 T cell receptor beta chains were all obtained from the same sample, sequenced in a study of control samples from healthy donors and cancer patients (TCRdb year 2020). Library method: the immunoSEQ multiplex PCR assay. TCRdb limited this immuneACCESS table to in-frame rearrangements with V and J called. A share of clones is missing; checked studies link under half to unresolved V genes, and the rest is unexplained. This sample gives roughly 120,000 clones in total; roughly nine tenths of them show up just once. Of the sample, roughly 43% falls within the top ten clones. Sequenced sample: blood. The receptor set was obtained from a man between 50 and 59 years old in good health.

This clone has at least ten counts. The chain links TRBV6-2 or TRBV6-3 to TRBJ2-7; no clear D gene. Germline CDR1 MNHEY, CDR2 SVGEGT. Trimming removed 2 bases at V and 2 bases at J, with 10 bases between. The CDR3 loop spans 14 amino acids. The CDR3 region has the DNA TGTGCCAGCAGTTACCCGACGGCCACCTACGAGCAGTACTTC. This gives the protein CASSYPTATYEQYF.

This clone was recorded a few times. This rearrangement joins TRBV6-4 to TRBJ2-7; a weak D match, TRBD1 (5 bases). V was pared by 7 bases and J by 1 base, with 14 bases between. This CDR3 region has 14 residues. CDR1 is MRHNA and CDR2 is SNTAGT in the germline V gene. CDR3 DNA: TGTGCCAGCATTCCGACAGCAACATCCTACGAGCAGTACTTC. It codes for CASIPTATSYEQYF.

In its sample, this clone was seen once. This chain joins TRBV4-3 and TRBJ1-1, with D hard to call. V dropped 0 bases and J dropped 4 bases, with 3 bases sitting between them. The CDR3 consists of 12 residues. Germline V gene data show CDR1 as LGHNA and CDR2 as YSLEER. DNA of the CDR3: TGCGCCAGCAGCCAAGACGGCACTGAAGCTTTCTTT. Protein: CASSQDGTEAFF.

This clone has only one observation. The chain uses TRBV2 and TRBJ2-5, with 7 bases lining up with TRBD2. The junction had 10 bases not matched to a gene; V was cut back by 7 bases and J by 5 bases. The CDR3 is 14 residues long. CDR1 and CDR2 (germline): SNHLY, FYNNEI. The CDR3 DNA follows: TGTGCCAGCAATGGGGAGGGACGGTGGGAGACCCAGTACTTC. Translating gives CASNGEGRWETQYF.

A single count supports this clone. The chain links TRBV6-5 to TRBJ2-5; 9 nucleotides match TRBD1. Trimming removed 4 bases from V and 5 bases from J; junction bases left unmatched: 2. Germline V lookup: CDR1 MNHEY, CDR2 SVGAGI. The CDR3 contains 13 residues. CDR3 protein: CASSWTGVETQYF. The CDR3 DNA follows: TGTGCCAGCAGTTGGACAGGGGTTGAGACCCAGTACTTC.

To note about this clone: Other DNA sequences in this specimen translate into the identical CDR3. The rearrangement uses TRBV29-1 and TRBJ1-4; 9 bases map to TRBD1. Germline assignment: CDR1 SQVTM and CDR2 ANQGSEA. J gave up 8 bases and V 6 bases, and 4 bases lay outside the gene matches. The CDR3 contains 12 residues. DNA of the CDR3: TGCAGCGTACAGGGGGCAGGGGAAAAACTGTTTTTT. Protein: CSVQGAGEKLFF.

J is TRBJ1-2 and V is TRBV6-6; D remains ambiguous. V gave up 7 bases and J gave up 4 bases, with 16 bases separating them. The CDR3 sequence is 14 residues long. The germline gives CDR1 MNHNY, CDR2 SVGAGI (reference sequence). The CDR3 reads CASNPEPPAYGYTF. DNA for the CDR3: TGTGCCAGCAACCCCGAACCCCCAGCCTATGGCTACACCTTC.

The V gene is TRBV5-5, the J gene TRBJ2-5; D unresolved. This CDR3 contains 14 residues. Germline CDR1 SGHKS, CDR2 YYEKEE (reference sequence). The V end lost 5 bases, the J end lost 0 bases, and 11 bases lay between the germline ends. CDR3 nucleotides: TGTGCCAGCAGGCCTACACATAACCAAGAGACCCAGTACTTC. Amino acids: CASRPTHNQETQYF.

The chain couples TRBV5-6 to TRBJ2-1; TRBD1 is a possible D gene (6 bases). Per the germline V gene, CDR1 is SGHDT and CDR2 is YYEEEE. Deletions cut 3 bases from V and 4 bases from J, with 8 bases between. The CDR3 loop spans 13 amino acids. The CDR3 loop reads CASSSQGYNEQFF. As DNA, the CDR3 is TGTGCCAGCAGCTCCCAGGGGTACAATGAGCAGTTCTTC.

V and J are TRBV30 and TRBJ1-5; D ambiguous. The CDR3 is 14 residues long. V lost 2 bases to trimming and J lost 3 bases, with 11 bases between them. Germline CDR1 and CDR2: GTSNPN and SVGIG (reference sequence). CDR3 sequence: CAWSTAANNQPQHF. CDR3 bases: TGTGCCTGGAGTACGGCCGCAAACAATCAGCCCCAGCATTTT. Full variable domain (remainder filled in from reference TRBV30 and TRBJ1-5): SQTIHQWPATLVQPVGSPLSLECTVEGTSNPNLYWYRQAAGRGLQLLFYSVGIGQISSEVPQNLSASRPQDRQFILSSKKLLLSDSGFYLCAWSTAANNQPQHFGDGTRLSIL.

The chain joins TRBV4-3 to TRBJ2-3; no clear D gene. V shed 0 bases and J shed 1 base, with 11 bases lying between them. The germline V gene encodes CDR1 LGHNA and CDR2 YSLEER. The CDR3 totals 16 residues. The CDR3 DNA sequence: TGCGCCAGCAGCCAAGATCGGCCAGGAGGCACAGATACGCAGTATTTT. Translated: CASSQDRPGGTDTQYF.

The chain combines TRBV4-1 with TRBJ1-6; D is undetermined. Trimming took off 0 bases at V and 0 bases at J, with 12 bases between the two ends. Germline V gene lookup returns CDR1 MGHRA and CDR2 YSYEKL. The CDR3 extends over 18 amino acids. The CDR3 is CASSQDRAWISYNSPLHF. DNA for the CDR3: TGCGCCAGCAGCCAAGACCGCGCTTGGATCTCCTATAATTCACCCCTCCACTTT.

CDR3 bases: TGCAGCGTTTCTCCGGGACAGGGTATGGTGAACACTGAAGCTTTCTTT. Translation: CSVSPGQGMVNTEAFF. The rearrangement joins TRBV29-1 to TRBJ1-1, with 9 bases matching TRBD1. V dropped 5 bases and J dropped 0; count of bases not matched to a gene: 10. This CDR3 comprises 16 residues. CDR1 is SQVTM and CDR2 is ANQGSEA in the germline V gene.

The rearrangement links TRBV5-1 to TRBJ1-2, with a weak D call TRBD1 (6 bases). This CDR3 is built from 14 residues. V gave up 0 bases and J gave up 7 bases, with 13 bases separating them. Germline CDR1 is SGHRS and CDR2 is YFSETQ. Here the CDR3 reads CASSLGGGEGGYTF. CDR3 in DNA: TGCGCCAGCAGCTTGGGCGGGGGCGAAGGTGGCTACACCTTC.

This clone was found once. This chain uses TRBV20-1 with TRBJ1-2; TRBD1 aligns across 7 bases. The CDR3 sequence is 14 residues long. Germline loops: CDR1 DFQATT, CDR2 SNEGSKA (reference sequence). The trim removed 3 bases at V and 2 bases at J, leaving 6 bases unmatched. CDR3 protein: CSASPADRNYGYTF. The CDR3, as DNA: TGCAGTGCTAGTCCCGCGGACAGGAACTATGGCTACACCTTC.

As DNA, the CDR3 is TGTGCCACCAGTGATCCAAGCACGGGGGGGACGGACGAGCAGTACTTC. This translates into CATSDPSTGGTDEQYF. The rearrangement uses TRBV24-1 and TRBJ2-7; 8 positions match TRBD2. This CDR3 is 16 amino acids long. After removal of 3 bases from V and 5 bases from J, the junction contained 11 bases not matched to a gene. The germline gives CDR1 KGHDR, CDR2 SFDVKD.

This clone was recorded only once. CDR3 sequence (DNA): TGCAGCGCCGCCCTAACAGGAGACAATGAGCAGTTCTTC. This encodes CSAALTGDNEQFF. The chain uses TRBV29-1 and TRBJ2-1; perhaps TRBD1 as D (5 bases). V was trimmed by 7 bases and J by 5 bases, leaving 15 bases between them. The V gene's germline CDR1 is SQVTM and CDR2 ANQGSEA. The CDR3 has 13 amino acids.

The V call is TRBV30, the J call TRBJ1-2, with D maybe TRBD1 (5 bases). The CDR3 runs 16 residues. The germline CDR1 and CDR2 sequences are GTSNPN and SVGIG (reference sequence). Trimming removed 0 bases at V and 7 bases at J, with 21 bases between. This CDR3 reads CAWSVKGRGDSGGYTF. The CDR3 nucleotides are TGTGCCTGGAGTGTCAAGGGTCGGGGCGATTCCGGTGGCTACACCTTC.

The chain employs TRBV15 and TRBJ2-1; TRBD2 agrees at 7 bases. CDR3 length equals 16 residues. V gave up 0 bases and J gave up 0 bases; unmatched junction bases: 2. From germline, CDR1 is LNHNV and CDR2 YYDKDF (reference sequence). CDR3 DNA: TGTGCCACCAGCAGAGATCGCGGGAGCTCCTACAATGAGCAGTTCTTC. As protein: CATSRDRGSSYNEQFF.

This rearrangement joins TRBV12-3 or TRBV12-4 to TRBJ1-1; D is undetermined. V was cut by 3 bases and J by 5 bases, with 10 bases left in between. CDR3 length equals 13 residues. The CDR3 loop reads CASSLGGVTEAFF. CDR3 bases: TGTGCCAGCAGTTTGGGTGGGGTAACTGAAGCTTTCTTT.

The chain links TRBV3-1 (or the pseudogene TRBV3-2) to TRBJ1-2, with TRBD1 matching over 9 bases. V shed 2 bases, J shed 2 bases, and the junction held 3 bases outside the gene matches. The CDR3 runs 15 residues. Looked up from germline, CDR1 is LGHDT and CDR2 is YNNKEL (reference sequence). The CDR3, as DNA: TGTGCCAGCAGCCAAAGACAGGGGGGAAACTATGGCTACACCTTC. As protein: CASSQRQGGNYGYTF.

Notes on this clone: The junction does not match germline at one end; this may be a read error. This chain uses TRBV5-6 with TRBJ1-2; 7 bases match TRBD1. The length of the CDR3 is 14 residues. The germline gives CDR1 SGHDT, CDR2 YYEEEE. CDR3 loop: CASSDSSGTARPHF. DNA for the CDR3: TGTGCCAGCAGCGATAGTTCCGGGACAGCCCGTCCTCACTTC.

The chain employs TRBV5-6 and TRBJ1-2; tentatively, D is TRBD1 (6 bases). Germline CDR1 SGHDT, CDR2 YYEEEE. V gave up 3 bases and J gave up 4 bases, with 16 bases separating them. CDR3 length equals 15 residues. This chain's CDR3 is CASSSLGGPGYGYTF. CDR3 sequence (DNA): TGTGCCAGCAGCTCGCTTGGGGGGCCGGGCTATGGCTACACCTTC.

This chain connects TRBV5-6 to TRBJ1-2, with unresolved D. V shed 4 bases and J shed 8 bases, with 9 bases lying between them. The CDR3 runs 11 residues. Germline V gene lookup returns CDR1 SGHDT and CDR2 YYEEEE. The CDR3 sequence is CASSRGGGYTF. CDR3 nucleotide sequence: TGTGCCAGCAGCCGGGGAGGAGGCTACACCTTC.

The V call is TRBV7-2, the J call TRBJ1-2; D gene ambiguous. CDR1 is SGHTA, CDR2 FQGNSA, per germline. Trimming removed 2 bases at V and 4 bases at J, with 14 bases between. The CDR3 length is 15 residues. CDR3 nucleotide sequence: TGTGCCAGCAGCTTAAATGTAAGAACGGGCTATGGCTACACCTTC. This codes for CASSLNVRTGYGYTF.